Listed below are T cell receptor beta chains from one sample, sequenced in a study of T cells after yellow fever vaccination. A single record per CDR3 protein comes from TCRdb applying MiXCR to the 5' RACE reads. Of a few hundred thousand distinct CDR3 sequences listed, roughly a fifth were seen once; the top ten hold over 11%. The starting material was PBMCs, obtained 15 days after the yellow fever booster vaccination. The receptors come from a young man who received the YFV17D yellow fever vaccine. CDR3s include the opening cysteine and the closing phenylalanine or tryptophan. Fields, in order: J gene, D gene, V gene, clone size, CDR3 DNA, CDR3 protein. A D gene is named only where the DNA matches it firmly. Size is omitted from some rows. Given values are once, few, many or a class for expanded clones.

J: TRBJ2-7; D: TRBD2; V: TRBV30; size: few; DNA: TGTGCCTATCGGGAGGGAGTAATATACGAGCAGTACTTC; CDR3: CAYREGVIYEQYF
J: TRBJ2-2; D: TRBD2; V: TRBV5-4; size: .; DNA: TGTGCCGTAGATCCGGGAGGGTCCACCGGGGAGCTGTTTTTT; CDR3: CAVDPGGSTGELFF
J: TRBJ1-1; D: .; V: TRBV3-1; size: many; DNA: TGTGCCAGCAGCCAAGGGTTGAACACTGAAGCTTTCTTT; CDR3: CASSQGLNTEAFF
J: TRBJ1-1; D: .; V: TRBV10-3; size: .; DNA: TGTGCCATCAGCCGGGGACAGAACACTGAAGCTTTCTTT; CDR3: CAISRGQNTEAFF
J: TRBJ2-7; D: TRBD1; V: TRBV28; size: once; DNA: TGTGCCAGCAGTACCCACGGACAGGGCGGCCAGATCGAGCAGTACTTC; CDR3: CASSTHGQGGQIEQYF
J: TRBJ2-2; D: TRBD2; V: TRBV29-1; size: .; DNA: TGCAGCGTTTCCCTTAGCGGGGGCACCGGGGAGCTGTTTTTT; CDR3: CSVSLSGGTGELFF
J: TRBJ2-7; D: TRBD1; V: TRBV2; size: .; DNA: TGTGCCAGCAGTGAATGGGCTGGGACAGGGGGCTTCTACGAGCAGTACTTC; CDR3: CASSEWAGTGGFYEQYF
J: TRBJ2-1; D: .; V: TRBV7-6; size: .; DNA: TGTGCCAGCAGCTTTCGGGGAGAGGGTGAGCAGTTCTTC; CDR3: CASSFRGEGEQFF
J: TRBJ2-1; D: .; V: TRBV6-6; size: .; DNA: TGTGCCAGTTTAGTTTACAATGAGCAGTTCTTC; CDR3: CASLVYNEQFF
J: TRBJ2-7; D: TRBD2; V: TRBV15; size: .; DNA: TGTGCCACCAGCAGAGGAACTAGCGGGTACGAGCAGTACTTC; CDR3: CATSRGTSGYEQYF
J: TRBJ2-1; D: TRBD2; V: TRBV20-1; size: few; DNA: TGCAGTGCTAGAGGAAGCGGGAGTTTCAATGAGCAGTTCTTC; CDR3: CSARGSGSFNEQFF
J: TRBJ2-1; D: .; V: TRBV5-1; size: few; DNA: TGCGCCAGCGGAGGAGGGGGAACACATGCCAATGAGCAGTTCTTC; CDR3: CASGGGGTHANEQFF
J: TRBJ2-7; D: .; V: TRBV20-1; size: .; DNA: TGCAGTGCTACCGACAGGCCCACCTACGAGCAGTACTTC; CDR3: CSATDRPTYEQYF
J: TRBJ2-3; D: .; V: TRBV5-4; size: .; DNA: TGTGCCAGCAGCTTGTTTTGGGAAACAGATACGCAGTATTTT; CDR3: CASSLFWETDTQYF
J: TRBJ2-5; D: TRBD2; V: TRBV5-1; size: .; DNA: TGCGCCAGCAGCACCTCGGGACTAGCGGGAGCGGAGACCCAGTACTTC; CDR3: CASSTSGLAGAETQYF
J: TRBJ2-5; D: .; V: TRBV18; size: few; DNA: TGTGCCAGCTCACCATCGTTAGGGGGAGGATCGGAGACCCAGTACTTC; CDR3: CASSPSLGGGSETQYF
J: TRBJ2-3; D: TRBD2; V: TRBV5-1; size: .; DNA: TGCGCCAGCATCCCGGGGCTAGCGGGAGGCGCAGATACGCAGTATTTT; CDR3: CASIPGLAGGADTQYF
J: TRBJ2-1; D: .; V: TRBV20-1; size: .; DNA: TGCAGTGCTGCGCAAAGTGAGCAGTTCTTC; CDR3: CSAAQSEQFF
J: TRBJ2-3; D: TRBD2; V: TRBV20-1; size: few; DNA: TGCAGTGCTAGAACCGGGACTAGCGGGAGAACTAGCACAGATACGCAGTATTTT; CDR3: CSARTGTSGRTSTDTQYF
J: TRBJ2-7; D: .; V: TRBV7-2; size: .; DNA: TGTGCCAGCAACCAGGGGACCCGCCACGAGCAGTACTTC; CDR3: CASNQGTRHEQYF
J: TRBJ2-7; D: .; V: TRBV5-5; size: .; DNA: TGTGCCAGCAGCAAAGCCGGGGGCGGAACCCCCTACGAGCAGTACTTC; CDR3: CASSKAGGGTPYEQYF
J: TRBJ2-1; D: TRBD2; V: TRBV20-1; size: few; DNA: TGCAGTGCTTCTTCGGGACTAGCGGGACCTCGTGAGCAGTTCTTC; CDR3: CSASSGLAGPREQFF
J: TRBJ2-7; D: .; V: TRBV5-1; size: .; DNA: TGCGCCAGCAGTCCTAGTCCAGGGGCTACCTACGAGCAGTACTTC; CDR3: CASSPSPGATYEQYF
J: TRBJ2-2; D: TRBD1; V: TRBV11-3; size: .; DNA: TGTGCCAGCAGCCTCGGGACAGGGGGACGGTCCGGGGAGCTGTTTTTT; CDR3: CASSLGTGGRSGELFF
J: TRBJ2-7; D: TRBD1; V: TRBV4-1; size: few; DNA: TGCGCCAGCAGCCAAACCGGGACAGGGGCGGGCGAGCAGTACTTC; CDR3: CASSQTGTGAGEQYF
J: TRBJ1-5; D: .; V: TRBV7-3; size: .; DNA: TGTGCCAGCAGCGAGACTTATGCGGACAGAAGCAAAAATCAGCCCCAGCATTTT; CDR3: CASSETYADRSKNQPQHF
J: TRBJ1-2; D: .; V: TRBV12-3/TRBV12-4; size: .; DNA: TGTGCCAGCAGTCTTTCTGAGGGCGACTATGGCTACACCTTC; CDR3: CASSLSEGDYGYTF
J: TRBJ2-5; D: .; V: TRBV7-2; size: .; DNA: TGTGCCAGCAGTTCTAGCGAGCTAGAGACCCAGTACTTC; CDR3: CASSSSELETQYF
J: TRBJ2-5; D: .; V: TRBV15; size: .; DNA: TGTGCCACCAGCAGGTTAGAGGACAGCGGAGAGACCCAGTACTTC; CDR3: CATSRLEDSGETQYF
J: TRBJ2-7; D: TRBD2; V: TRBV10-3; size: .; DNA: TGTGCCACCCACGCACTAAAGCGGGAGGGATGGGACGAGCAGTACTTC; CDR3: CATHALKREGWDEQYF
J: TRBJ1-5; D: .; V: TRBV5-1; size: .; DNA: TGCGCCAGCAGCTTCGAAGGGTTGAGACAGCCCCAGCATTTT; CDR3: CASSFEGLRQPQHF
J: TRBJ2-1; D: TRBD2; V: TRBV5-1; size: .; DNA: TGCGCCAGCAGCTTCGAAGCGGGGGGGGCTCTTGAGCAGTTCTTC; CDR3: CASSFEAGGALEQFF
J: TRBJ2-5; D: TRBD1; V: TRBV5-1; size: .; DNA: TGCGCCAGCAGCTACGCGGACAGGGTGGAAGAGACCCAGTACTTC; CDR3: CASSYADRVEETQYF
J: TRBJ2-1; D: TRBD2; V: TRBV20-1; size: .; DNA: TGCAGTGCTCCTAGCACTAACCGGGAGGGTCAGTTCTTC; CDR3: CSAPSTNREGQFF
J: TRBJ2-3; D: .; V: TRBV9; size: .; DNA: TGTGCCAGCAGCAGAGACGGACCCATCACAGATACGCAGTATTTT; CDR3: CASSRDGPITDTQYF
J: TRBJ2-1; D: TRBD2; V: TRBV4-2; size: .; DNA: TGTGCCAGCAGCCAAGCTAGCGGTTACTCCTACAATGAGCAGTTCTTC; CDR3: CASSQASGYSYNEQFF
J: TRBJ2-1; D: .; V: TRBV5-6; size: .; DNA: TGTGCCAGCAGCTCACTAGGGGTCACCTACAATGAGCAGTTCTTC; CDR3: CASSSLGVTYNEQFF
J: TRBJ1-1; D: .; V: TRBV12-3/TRBV12-4; size: .; DNA: TGTGCCAGCAGTTTCGGGGGGATCAGGGACACTGAAGCTTTCTTT; CDR3: CASSFGGIRDTEAFF
J: TRBJ2-7; D: .; V: TRBV9; size: few; DNA: TGTGCCAGCAGCGTAGGGGGGGACACCTCGTCCTACGAGCAGTACTTC; CDR3: CASSVGGDTSSYEQYF
J: TRBJ2-4; D: TRBD2; V: TRBV6-5; size: .; DNA: TGTGCCAGCAGTTACTCACCAGCGGGAGTCAAAAACATTCAGTACTTC; CDR3: CASSYSPAGVKNIQYF
J: TRBJ2-7; D: TRBD2; V: TRBV4-2; size: .; DNA: TGTGCCAGCAGCCAAGATTGGGGGGGGAAAGGGTACTTC; CDR3: CASSQDWGGKGYF
J: TRBJ2-1; D: .; V: TRBV5-1; size: few; DNA: TGCGCCAGCAGCTTGGCGGGGCTCTCCTCCTACAATGAGCAGTTCTTC; CDR3: CASSLAGLSSYNEQFF
J: TRBJ2-7; D: TRBD1; V: TRBV12-3/TRBV12-4; size: few; DNA: TGTGCCAGCAGGGGACAGGGCTTCTACGAGCAGTACTTC; CDR3: CASRGQGFYEQYF
J: TRBJ2-1; D: TRBD2; V: TRBV20-1; size: .; DNA: TGCAGTGCTAGGACGGCTAGCGGAGGGAGTCACAATGAGCAGTTCTTC; CDR3: CSARTASGGSHNEQFF
J: TRBJ2-2; D: .; V: TRBV5-1; size: .; DNA: TGCGCCAGCACCCTCCGGTCAGGCGACACCGGGGAGCTGTTTTTT; CDR3: CASTLRSGDTGELFF
J: TRBJ2-2; D: .; V: TRBV14; size: .; DNA: TGTGCCAGCAGCCAAGACGGAAAGGTCGGGGAGCTGTTTTTT; CDR3: CASSQDGKVGELFF
J: TRBJ1-2; D: TRBD1; V: TRBV9; size: .; DNA: TGTGCCAGCAGCGGACGGGACAGGGGCGGTTATGGCTACACCTTC; CDR3: CASSGRDRGGYGYTF
J: TRBJ2-7; D: .; V: TRBV20-1; size: .; DNA: TGCAGTGCTAGAGACCTTCTGACCTACGAGCAGTACTTC; CDR3: CSARDLLTYEQYF
J: TRBJ2-4; D: TRBD2; V: TRBV29-1; size: .; DNA: TGCAGCGTTGAATGGGAGCGGGGAAACATTCAGTACTTC; CDR3: CSVEWERGNIQYF
J: TRBJ2-1; D: .; V: TRBV25-1; size: .; DNA: TGTGCCAGCAGTGATCCAGGGAGGAGTGAGCAGTTCTTC; CDR3: CASSDPGRSEQFF